Each of the 5 T cell receptor beta chains below was sequenced from the same sample in a study of T cells after yellow fever vaccination. TCRdb ran MiXCR on the 5' RACE reads and lists one entry per CDR3 protein. The table has 25,000 to 30,000 distinct CDR3 sequences, less than 5.5% seen once. Sample: CD8+ T cells sorted from PBMCs, taken 10 days after the yellow fever booster vaccination. These receptors came from a man aged 25 to 45 who received the YFV17D yellow fever vaccine.

Ten or more counts support this clonotype. CDR3 nucleotides: TGTGCCAGCAGCTTACGGATGGCGGGAGAGTTCTACAATGAGCAGTTCTTC. Its translation is CASSLRMAGEFYNEQFF. The chain recombines TRBV7-3 with TRBJ2-1; 7 nucleotides agree with TRBD2. The V and J ends lost 2 bases and 3 bases, in that order; junction bases with no gene match: 10. The germline gives CDR1 SGHTA, CDR2 FQGTGA. This CDR3 contains 17 residues.

This clonotype was observed many times. The genes are TRBV10-3 and TRBJ2-2, with D unclear. The germline gives CDR1 ENHRY, CDR2 SYGVKD. The CDR3 is made up of 13 amino acids. V lost 3 bases to trimming and J lost 4 bases, with 6 bases between them. The CDR3 protein is CAISDLTTGELFF. The CDR3 nucleotides are TGTGCCATCAGTGACCTGACCACCGGGGAGCTGTTTTTT.

This clonotype came up many times. The gene calls are TRBV5-1 and TRBJ2-5; D is undetermined. The CDR3 sequence is 15 residues long. V lost 1 base and J 1 base, leaving 11 bases between the germline ends. Per germline, CDR1 SGHRS and CDR2 YFSETQ. The CDR3 protein is CASSLYGGFQETQYF. The CDR3 DNA reads as TGCGCCAGCAGCTTGTATGGCGGTTTCCAAGAGACCCAGTACTTC.

This clonotype was counted ten times or more. The J gene is TRBJ2-7, the V gene TRBV5-6, with TRBD2 matching over 11 bases. The CDR3 loop spans 15 amino acids. The V gene end was trimmed by 2 bases and the J gene end by 5 bases; junction bases not matched to a gene: 6. The germline CDR1 and CDR2 sequences are SGHDT and YYEEEE. CDR3 loop: CASSFELAGEDEQYF. CDR3 in DNA: TGTGCCAGCAGCTTTGAACTAGCGGGAGAAGACGAGCAGTACTTC. The full variable domain, its missing parts supplied by reference TRBV5-6 and TRBJ2-7, is DAGVTQSPTHLIKTRGQQVTLRCSPKSGHDTVSWYQQALGQGPQFIFQYYEEEERQRGNFPDRFSGHQFPNYSSELNVNALLLGDSALYLCASSFELAGEDEQYFGPGTRLTVT.

In this sample, this clonotype turned up many times. The chain recombines TRBV20-1 with TRBJ1-2, with TRBD1 matching over 8 bases. This CDR3 comprises 13 residues. Per germline, CDR1 DFQATT and CDR2 SNEGSKA (reference sequence). The V gene end was trimmed by 3 bases and the J gene end by 6 bases; junction bases not matched to a gene: 6. The CDR3 DNA sequence: TGCAGTGCTAGGGCGACAGGGGATGATGGCTACACCTTC. Translation: CSARATGDDGYTF.